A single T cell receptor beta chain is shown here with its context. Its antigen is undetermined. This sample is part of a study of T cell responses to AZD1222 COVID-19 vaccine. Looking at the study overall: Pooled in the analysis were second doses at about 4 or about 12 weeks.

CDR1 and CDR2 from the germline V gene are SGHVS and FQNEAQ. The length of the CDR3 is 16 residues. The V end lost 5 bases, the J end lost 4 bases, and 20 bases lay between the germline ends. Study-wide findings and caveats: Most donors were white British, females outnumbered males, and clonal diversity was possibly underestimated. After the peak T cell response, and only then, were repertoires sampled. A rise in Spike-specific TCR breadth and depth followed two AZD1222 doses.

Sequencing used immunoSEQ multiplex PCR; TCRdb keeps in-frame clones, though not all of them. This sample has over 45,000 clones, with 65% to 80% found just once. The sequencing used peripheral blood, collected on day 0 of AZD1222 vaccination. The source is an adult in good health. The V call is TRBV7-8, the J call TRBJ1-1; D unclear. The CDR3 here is CASSPIPNTLGTEAFF. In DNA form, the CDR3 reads TGTGCCAGCAGCCCAATTCCTAACACCCTCGGCACTGAAGCTTTCTTT.